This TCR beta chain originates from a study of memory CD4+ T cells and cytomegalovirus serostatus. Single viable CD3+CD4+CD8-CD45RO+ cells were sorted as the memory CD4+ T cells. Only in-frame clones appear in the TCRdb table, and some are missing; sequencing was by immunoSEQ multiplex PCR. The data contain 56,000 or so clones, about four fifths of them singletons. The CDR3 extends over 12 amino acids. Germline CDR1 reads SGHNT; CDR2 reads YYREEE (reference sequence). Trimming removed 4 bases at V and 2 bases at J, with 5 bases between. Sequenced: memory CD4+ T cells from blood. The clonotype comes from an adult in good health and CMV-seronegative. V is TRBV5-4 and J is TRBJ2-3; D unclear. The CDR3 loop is CASSPNTDTQYF. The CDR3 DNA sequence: TGTGCCAGCAGCCCCAACACAGATACGCAGTATTTT.